Listed below are T cell receptor beta chains from one sample, sequenced in a study of blood T cell repertoires in COVID-19. Generated by immunoSEQ multiplex PCR, the TCRdb table keeps only in-frame clones and is missing some. The table lists roughly 130,000 clones, roughly four fifths of them singletons, with about an eighth in the top ten. Sample: peripheral blood. Every receptor here comes from a man at least 80 years old with acute or convalescent COVID-19. Both conserved end residues are part of each CDR3. The D gene is left open where the match is weak. The size field is filled for only some rows; it gives once, few, many or a size class.

clone size: once; V gene: TRBV27; D gene: NA; J gene: TRBJ2-3; CDR3 DNA: TGTGCCAGCAGTTTTTCCTCCCGCACAGATACGCAGTATTTT; CDR3 protein: CASSFSSRTDTQYF
clone size: few; V gene: TRBV5-5; D gene: TRBD1; J gene: TRBJ2-4; CDR3 DNA: TGTGCCAGCAGCTTGGTCGGACAGGTCAACATTCAGTACTTC; CDR3 protein: CASSLVGQVNIQYF
clone size: once; V gene: TRBV2; D gene: NA; J gene: TRBJ2-3; CDR3 DNA: TGTGCCAGCAGTGAGCGGGGGCCGGGCACAGATACGCAGTATTTT; CDR3 protein: CASSERGPGTDTQYF
clone size: NA; V gene: TRBV5-4; D gene: NA; J gene: TRBJ1-2; CDR3 DNA: TGTGCCAGCAGCCGCCCGGGGGTCCGTGGCTACACCTTC; CDR3 protein: CASSRPGVRGYTF
clone size: NA; V gene: TRBV11-2; D gene: TRBD1; J gene: TRBJ2-7; CDR3 DNA: TGTGCCAGCAGCTTGATTTCCGGGACAGGGACCTACGAGCAGTACTTC; CDR3 protein: CASSLISGTGTYEQYF
clone size: few; V gene: TRBV6-1; D gene: NA; J gene: TRBJ2-3; CDR3 DNA: TGTGCCAGCAGCGAAAAGGGGCGGAAGCGCACAGATACGCAGTATTTT; CDR3 protein: CASSEKGRKRTDTQYF
clone size: NA; V gene: TRBV4-1; D gene: NA; J gene: TRBJ1-6; CDR3 DNA: TGCGCCAGCAGCCCCGCTTATCAGGGGAGGGATTCACCCCTCCACTTT; CDR3 protein: CASSPAYQGRDSPLHF
clone size: NA; V gene: TRBV12-3/TRBV12-4; D gene: NA; J gene: TRBJ1-5; CDR3 DNA: TGTGCCAGTAGGGACACCGATCAGCCCCAGCATTTT; CDR3 protein: CASRDTDQPQHF
clone size: few; V gene: TRBV7-2; D gene: NA; J gene: TRBJ2-7; CDR3 DNA: TGTGCCAGCAGCTTAGTTCGGGAGTACGAGCAGTACTTC; CDR3 protein: CASSLVREYEQYF
clone size: NA; V gene: TRBV29-1; D gene: NA; J gene: TRBJ2-2; CDR3 DNA: TGCAGCGTTGTCAGGGGTCGGACCGGGGAGCTGTTTTTT; CDR3 protein: CSVVRGRTGELFF
clone size: NA; V gene: TRBV28; D gene: NA; J gene: TRBJ1-2; CDR3 DNA: TGTGCCAGCCGACAGAACTATGGCTACACCTTC; CDR3 protein: CASRQNYGYTF
clone size: NA; V gene: TRBV28; D gene: TRBD1; J gene: TRBJ1-2; CDR3 DNA: TGTGCCAGCAGACTCCCCGGGACAGGGAATGGCTACACCTTC; CDR3 protein: CASRLPGTGNGYTF
clone size: NA; V gene: TRBV24-1; D gene: TRBD2; J gene: TRBJ2-3; CDR3 DNA: TGTGCCACCAGTGATTTAGGGAGGGCCTCTAGCACAGATACGCAGTATTTT; CDR3 protein: CATSDLGRASSTDTQYF
clone size: NA; V gene: TRBV6-2/TRBV6-3; D gene: NA; J gene: TRBJ2-3; CDR3 DNA: TGTGCCAGCAGTTACTCGATTAGCGTTTTGATCTCAGATACGCAGTATTTT; CDR3 protein: CASSYSISVLISDTQYF
clone size: few; V gene: TRBV6-5; D gene: NA; J gene: TRBJ1-3; CDR3 DNA: TGTGCCGTTTTAGACAGGAGAACGAGAAACACCATATATTTT; CDR3 protein: CAVLDRRTRNTIYF
clone size: NA; V gene: TRBV7-2; D gene: NA; J gene: TRBJ1-6; CDR3 DNA: TGTGCCAGCAGCCCCCGCGGGTTAGAGTCACCCCTCCACTTT; CDR3 protein: CASSPRGLESPLHF
clone size: few; V gene: TRBV7-3; D gene: TRBD1; J gene: TRBJ1-6; CDR3 DNA: TGTGCCAGCAGCTTGGGGCCAGGGGGTCCCCTCCACTTT; CDR3 protein: CASSLGPGGPLHF
clone size: few; V gene: TRBV7-8; D gene: NA; J gene: TRBJ2-2; CDR3 DNA: TGTGCCAGCAGCCACCGGGACTCGAACACCGGGGAGCTGTTTTTT; CDR3 protein: CASSHRDSNTGELFF
clone size: NA; V gene: TRBV5-1; D gene: TRBD1; J gene: TRBJ2-5; CDR3 DNA: TGCGCCAGCAGCTTCGGACAGGGCGGAGAGACCCAGTACTTC; CDR3 protein: CASSFGQGGETQYF
clone size: few; V gene: TRBV28; D gene: NA; J gene: TRBJ2-2; CDR3 DNA: TGTGCCAGCAGTTCGGCCAGGGTTATCGCCGGGGAGCTGTTTTTT; CDR3 protein: CASSSARVIAGELFF
clone size: NA; V gene: TRBV18; D gene: TRBD1; J gene: TRBJ1-1; CDR3 DNA: TGTGCCAGCTCACCCGGGACAGGGATGAACACTGAAGCTTTCTTT; CDR3 protein: CASSPGTGMNTEAFF
clone size: NA; V gene: TRBV3-1/TRBV3-2; D gene: NA; J gene: TRBJ1-6; CDR3 DNA: TGTGCCAGCAGCCAAGATATAGCGGGGGCCTTTCGGCTTTCACCCCTCCACTTT; CDR3 protein: CASSQDIAGAFRLSPLHF
clone size: NA; V gene: TRBV19; D gene: NA; J gene: TRBJ1-5; CDR3 DNA: TGTGCCAGTAGCTCCTCGTCGAACCGCCTAACGAATCAGCCCCAGCATTTT; CDR3 protein: CASSSSSNRLTNQPQHF
clone size: once; V gene: TRBV28; D gene: NA; J gene: TRBJ2-7; CDR3 DNA: TGTGCCAGCAGGACCGGGACACCCTCCTACGAGCAGTACTTC; CDR3 protein: CASRTGTPSYEQYF
clone size: NA; V gene: TRBV30; D gene: NA; J gene: TRBJ1-2; CDR3 DNA: TGTGCCTGGACACACCAGCAGGGTGGCTTTGGCTACACCTTC; CDR3 protein: CAWTHQQGGFGYTF
clone size: NA; V gene: TRBV28; D gene: TRBD1; J gene: TRBJ1-2; CDR3 DNA: TGTGCCAGCAGTTCCGACAGGGTAGGCGGCTACACCTTC; CDR3 protein: CASSSDRVGGYTF
clone size: few; V gene: TRBV25-1; D gene: NA; J gene: TRBJ1-2; CDR3 DNA: TGTGCCAGCAGGAGCGGTAGCCCGGGACAATCAGTTGGCTACACCTTC; CDR3 protein: CASRSGSPGQSVGYTF
clone size: NA; V gene: TRBV20-1; D gene: NA; J gene: TRBJ2-3; CDR3 DNA: TGCAGTGCTAGTCTTACCAACGGGTTCCCCGATACGCAGTATTTT; CDR3 protein: CSASLTNGFPDTQYF
clone size: NA; V gene: TRBV9; D gene: TRBD2; J gene: TRBJ2-3; CDR3 DNA: TGTGCCAGCAGCGTAGGACTAGCGGGGGGGACAGATACGCAGTATTTT; CDR3 protein: CASSVGLAGGTDTQYF
clone size: NA; V gene: TRBV19; D gene: NA; J gene: TRBJ1-6; CDR3 DNA: TGTGCCAGTAGTATCGACGTAGGGGCGAGCTCCTATAATTCACCCCTCCACTTT; CDR3 protein: CASSIDVGASSYNSPLHF
clone size: NA; V gene: TRBV5-1; D gene: NA; J gene: TRBJ1-6; CDR3 DNA: TGCGCCAGCAAGACCAGGGAAGATTCACCCCTCCACTTT; CDR3 protein: CASKTREDSPLHF
clone size: NA; V gene: TRBV5-1; D gene: NA; J gene: TRBJ2-5; CDR3 DNA: TGCGCCAGCCAGGTGGGACAACTCCAAGAGACCCAGTACTTC; CDR3 protein: CASQVGQLQETQYF
clone size: NA; V gene: TRBV2; D gene: NA; J gene: TRBJ1-2; CDR3 DNA: TGTGCCAGCAGCCCTCCTCCTCCCGGCTACACCTTC; CDR3 protein: CASSPPPPGYTF
clone size: NA; V gene: TRBV11-2; D gene: NA; J gene: TRBJ2-1; CDR3 DNA: TGTGCCAGCAGCCCCCGGACTCCACGCTCCTACAATGAGCAGTTCTTC; CDR3 protein: CASSPRTPRSYNEQFF
clone size: once; V gene: TRBV5-4; D gene: NA; J gene: TRBJ1-6; CDR3 DNA: TGTGCCAGCAGCTTGGGTTGGACAGTAAATTCACCCCTCCACTTT; CDR3 protein: CASSLGWTVNSPLHF
clone size: NA; V gene: TRBV5-1; D gene: TRBD2; J gene: TRBJ2-1; CDR3 DNA: TGCGCCAGCAGCTTGGAGCGGGGGGGTGTCAATGAGCAGTTCTTC; CDR3 protein: CASSLERGGVNEQFF
clone size: once; V gene: TRBV28; D gene: NA; J gene: TRBJ2-5; CDR3 DNA: TGTGCCAGCAGCACTCAAGAGACCCAGTACTTC; CDR3 protein: CASSTQETQYF
clone size: NA; V gene: TRBV2; D gene: TRBD2; J gene: TRBJ2-3; CDR3 DNA: TGTGCCAGCAGTGTGCGGGGGAAACGCACAGATACGCAGTATTTT; CDR3 protein: CASSVRGKRTDTQYF
clone size: NA; V gene: TRBV6-5; D gene: NA; J gene: TRBJ2-6; CDR3 DNA: TGTGCCAGCTGTACAGGGGGGGCTGGGGCCAACGTCCTGACTTTC; CDR3 protein: CASCTGGAGANVLTF
clone size: NA; V gene: TRBV12-3/TRBV12-4; D gene: NA; J gene: TRBJ1-2; CDR3 DNA: TGTGCCAGCAGTGTGGGCACTGGCTACACCTTC; CDR3 protein: CASSVGTGYTF
clone size: few; V gene: TRBV4-3; D gene: TRBD2; J gene: TRBJ2-1; CDR3 DNA: TGCGCCAGCAGCCAAGATTGGGCTAGCGGGGGTCTCTACAATGAGCAGTTCTTC; CDR3 protein: CASSQDWASGGLYNEQFF
clone size: NA; V gene: TRBV7-2; D gene: NA; J gene: TRBJ1-1; CDR3 DNA: TGTGCCAGCAGCCCTAGGGGGGGGGCGAACACTGAAGCTTTCTTT; CDR3 protein: CASSPRGGANTEAFF
clone size: once; V gene: TRBV28; D gene: NA; J gene: TRBJ1-5; CDR3 DNA: TGTGCCAGCAGGCCATCGGTACAGATTAGCAATCAGCCCCAGCATTTT; CDR3 protein: CASRPSVQISNQPQHF
clone size: NA; V gene: TRBV7-9; D gene: NA; J gene: TRBJ2-5; CDR3 DNA: TGTGCCAGCAGCTTAGCTGGGATGGACACCAAAGAGACCCAGTACTTC; CDR3 protein: CASSLAGMDTKETQYF
clone size: NA; V gene: TRBV7-8; D gene: NA; J gene: TRBJ2-1; CDR3 DNA: TGTGCCAGCAGCCCCCGACAAGCTGAGCAGTTCTTC; CDR3 protein: CASSPRQAEQFF
clone size: NA; V gene: TRBV9; D gene: TRBD1; J gene: TRBJ2-3; CDR3 DNA: TGTGCCAGCAGCGTAGCTGCACAGGGGGGAGGAGATACGCAGTATTTT; CDR3 protein: CASSVAAQGGGDTQYF
clone size: once; V gene: TRBV12-3/TRBV12-4; D gene: NA; J gene: TRBJ1-3; CDR3 DNA: TGTGCCAGCAGTTTTAGTCTCGGAAACACCATATATTTT; CDR3 protein: CASSFSLGNTIYF
clone size: NA; V gene: TRBV5-5; D gene: TRBD1; J gene: TRBJ1-1; CDR3 DNA: TGTGCCAGCAGCTGGGGACAGGGAGGGAACACTGAAGCTTTCTTT; CDR3 protein: CASSWGQGGNTEAFF
clone size: NA; V gene: TRBV7-9; D gene: NA; J gene: TRBJ1-4; CDR3 DNA: TGTGCCAGCAGCACCACAGAAAAACTGTTTTTT; CDR3 protein: CASSTTEKLFF
clone size: NA; V gene: TRBV19; D gene: NA; J gene: TRBJ1-1; CDR3 DNA: TGTGCCAGTAGTAGAAACGGAGGCGTAGTGAACACTGAAGCTTTCTTT; CDR3 protein: CASSRNGGVVNTEAFF
clone size: NA; V gene: TRBV6-1; D gene: NA; J gene: TRBJ1-1; CDR3 DNA: TGTGCCAGCAGTGAAGTCAGGGTGAACACTGAAGCTTTCTTT; CDR3 protein: CASSEVRVNTEAFF